This T cell receptor beta chain was documented in a study of CD8 T cells in ankylosing spondylitis (dated by TCRdb to the late 2010s). General notes on the study: The study profiled T cell receptor beta repertoires in healthy donors and ankylosing spondylitis patients to find disease-linked TCR variants. The whole study cohort included 85 to 120 healthy donors and around 25 ankylosing spondylitis patients. Samples of peripheral blood were taken, and for ankylosing spondylitis patients, synovial fluid was collected as well.

The listed sequencing device is Illumina HiSeq 2500. Quantitative 5'-RACE with molecular barcodes was the method used to prepare the TCR beta libraries. Per the source publication's procedure: Disease-linked TCR variants were identified with a new computational method built on a probabilistic model of VDJ rearrangement. TCRdb itself trimmed the public reads at Q25 with fastp, ran MiXCR and retained productive beta chains. Merged by CDR3 protein, the rows form single entries marked with the most common genes and DNA. The V and J calls reflect TCRdb's pipeline rather than the authors' work. For this sample the table gives 350,000 to 550,000 distinct CDR3 sequences, of which approximately 26% were detected only once. Together, the top ten hold 0.89% of the sample. The trim is 3 bases for V and 4 bases for J, with a gap of 9 bases between the germline ends. CDR1 MDHEN and CDR2 SYDVKM are derived from the germline V gene. The CDR3, from cysteine to phenylalanine, totals 13 residues. Of all the DNA, just the CDR3 is kept, 39 bases in frame from base 1.

This clonotype was seen a few times. No antigen is known for it. No much larger clone is present one base from it, and per-base qualities are unavailable. Results and caveats for the whole study, not just this receptor: The disease-linked clones were reported to be significantly enriched in matched synovial fluid samples from ankylosing spondylitis patients. The disease-linked clones showed a CD8+ phenotype and occurred at relatively low frequencies in peripheral blood. Blood from ankylosing spondylitis patients appeared to be characterized by a TCR beta motif made up of several highly homologous amino acid variants. Some motif variants were previously reported in synovial fluid and blood of reactive arthritis patients, suggesting common disease-initiation mechanisms.

The TCR sequence derives from a male donor with ankylosing spondylitis. The V and J genes are TRBV28 and TRBJ1-2; the D gene is possibly TRBD1, with 5 bases matching. The sample was blood, either unsorted or a sorted T cell fraction (not recorded which). The CDR3 here reads CASSLRQFYGYTF. The nucleotides read TGTGCCAGCAGTTTGCGACAGTTCTATGGCTACACCTTC.